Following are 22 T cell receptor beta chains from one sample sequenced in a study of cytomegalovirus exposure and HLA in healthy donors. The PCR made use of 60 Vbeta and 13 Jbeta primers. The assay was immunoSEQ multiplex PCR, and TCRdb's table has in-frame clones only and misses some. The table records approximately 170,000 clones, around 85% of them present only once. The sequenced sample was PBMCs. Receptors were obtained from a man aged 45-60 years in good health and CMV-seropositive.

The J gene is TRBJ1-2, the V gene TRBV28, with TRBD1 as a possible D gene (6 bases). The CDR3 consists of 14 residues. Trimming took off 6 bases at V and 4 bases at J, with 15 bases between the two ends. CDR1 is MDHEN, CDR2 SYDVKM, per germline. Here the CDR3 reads CASSLTGPLYGYTF. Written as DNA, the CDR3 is TGTGCCAGCAGCCTAACAGGGCCCCTCTATGGCTACACCTTC.

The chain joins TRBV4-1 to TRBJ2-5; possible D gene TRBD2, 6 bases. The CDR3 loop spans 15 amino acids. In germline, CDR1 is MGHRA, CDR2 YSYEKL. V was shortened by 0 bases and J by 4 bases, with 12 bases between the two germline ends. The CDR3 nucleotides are TGCGCCAGCAGCCAAGACACGGGAGAGGGAGAGACCCAGTACTTC. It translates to CASSQDTGEGETQYF.

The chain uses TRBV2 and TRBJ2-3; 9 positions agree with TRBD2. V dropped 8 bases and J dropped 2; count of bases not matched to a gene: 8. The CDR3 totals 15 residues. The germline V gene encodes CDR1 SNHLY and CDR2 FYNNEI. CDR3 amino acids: CASLRAGGLTDTQYF. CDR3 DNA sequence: TGTGCCAGCCTAAGAGCGGGGGGCCTCACAGATACGCAGTATTTT.

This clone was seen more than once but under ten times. CDR3 protein: CASSRITGVTEAFF. In DNA form, the CDR3 reads TGTGCCAGTAGTCGGATTACAGGGGTAACTGAAGCTTTCTTT. The chain links TRBV19 to TRBJ1-1; 7 nucleotides line up with TRBD1. Germline V lookup: CDR1 LNHDA, CDR2 SQIVND (reference sequence). CDR3 length equals 14 residues. Unmatched junction bases numbered 8, after V lost 5 bases and J lost 5 bases.

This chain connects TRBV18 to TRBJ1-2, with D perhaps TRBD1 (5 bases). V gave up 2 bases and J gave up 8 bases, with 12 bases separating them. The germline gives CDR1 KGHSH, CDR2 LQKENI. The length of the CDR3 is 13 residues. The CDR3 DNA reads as TGTGCCAGCTCACCAAAAGGGGATGGCGGCTACACCTTC. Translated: CASSPKGDGGYTF.

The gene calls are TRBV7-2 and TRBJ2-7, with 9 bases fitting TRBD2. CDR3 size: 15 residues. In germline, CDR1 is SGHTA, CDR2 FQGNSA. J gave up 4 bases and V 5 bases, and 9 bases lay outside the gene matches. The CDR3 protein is CASSPRLAGRYEQYF. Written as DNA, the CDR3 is TGTGCCAGCAGCCCCCGCCTAGCGGGACGATACGAGCAGTACTTC.

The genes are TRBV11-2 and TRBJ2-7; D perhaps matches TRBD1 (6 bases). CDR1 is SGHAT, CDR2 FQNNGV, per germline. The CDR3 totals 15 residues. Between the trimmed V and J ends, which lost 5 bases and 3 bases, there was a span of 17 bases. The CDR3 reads CASSIPGARIYEQYF. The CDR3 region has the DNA TGTGCCAGCAGCATCCCAGGGGCTCGGATCTACGAGCAGTACTTC.

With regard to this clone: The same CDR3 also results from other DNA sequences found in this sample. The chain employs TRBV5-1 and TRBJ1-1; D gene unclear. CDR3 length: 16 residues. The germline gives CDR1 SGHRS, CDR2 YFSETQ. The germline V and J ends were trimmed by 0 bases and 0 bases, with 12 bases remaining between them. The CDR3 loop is CASSLGLRGMNTEAFF. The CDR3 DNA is TGCGCCAGCAGCTTGGGGCTTCGGGGAATGAACACTGAAGCTTTCTTT.

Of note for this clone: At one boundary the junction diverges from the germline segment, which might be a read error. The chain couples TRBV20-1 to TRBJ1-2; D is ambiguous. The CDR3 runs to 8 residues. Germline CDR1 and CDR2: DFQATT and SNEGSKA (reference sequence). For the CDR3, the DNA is TGCAGTTCGCAGACTCGGATCTTC. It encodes CSSQTRIF.

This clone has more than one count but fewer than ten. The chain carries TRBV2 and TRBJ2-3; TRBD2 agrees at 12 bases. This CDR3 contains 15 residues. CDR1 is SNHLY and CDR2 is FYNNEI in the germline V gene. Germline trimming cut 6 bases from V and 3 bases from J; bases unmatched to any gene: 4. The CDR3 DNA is TGTGCCAGCAGCGTACTAGCGGGGGGAACAGATACGCAGTATTTT. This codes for CASSVLAGGTDTQYF.

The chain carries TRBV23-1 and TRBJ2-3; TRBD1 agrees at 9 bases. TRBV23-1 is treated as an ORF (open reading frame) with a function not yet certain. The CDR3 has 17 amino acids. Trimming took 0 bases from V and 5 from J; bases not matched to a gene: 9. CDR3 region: CASSQSFGTGSEDTQYF. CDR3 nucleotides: TGCGCCAGCAGTCAATCGTTTGGGACAGGGTCGGAAGATACGCAGTATTTT.

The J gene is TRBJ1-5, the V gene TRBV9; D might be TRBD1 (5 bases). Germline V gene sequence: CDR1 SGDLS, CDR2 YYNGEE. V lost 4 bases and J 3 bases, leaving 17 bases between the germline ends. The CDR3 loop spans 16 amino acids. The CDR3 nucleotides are TGTGCCAGCAGCCCCAGCGGGACCGGACTCAATCAGCCCCAGCATTTT. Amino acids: CASSPSGTGLNQPQHF.

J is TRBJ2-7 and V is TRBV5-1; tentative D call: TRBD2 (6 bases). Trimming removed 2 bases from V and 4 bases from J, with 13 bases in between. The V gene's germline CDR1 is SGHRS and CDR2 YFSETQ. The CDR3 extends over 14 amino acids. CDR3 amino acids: CASSFGGGGYEQYF. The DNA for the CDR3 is TGCGCCAGCAGCTTCGGGGGTGGGGGGTACGAGCAGTACTTC.

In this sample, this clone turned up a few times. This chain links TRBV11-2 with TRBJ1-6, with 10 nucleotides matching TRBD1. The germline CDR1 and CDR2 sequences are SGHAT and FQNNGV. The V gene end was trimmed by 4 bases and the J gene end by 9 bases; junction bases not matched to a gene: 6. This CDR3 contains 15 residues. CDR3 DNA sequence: TGTGCCAGCAGCTCCCCCGGGACAGGGGCTTCACCCCTCCACTTT. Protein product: CASSSPGTGASPLHF.

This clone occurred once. The CDR3 is CASSQLQRTHGYTF. CDR3 DNA sequence: TGCGCCAGCAGCCAATTACAACGAACCCATGGCTACACCTTC. V gene TRBV4-1 combines with J gene TRBJ1-2; no clear D gene. The CDR3 totals 14 residues. Germline loops: CDR1 MGHRA, CDR2 YSYEKL. Trimming left V 2 bases short and J 6 bases short, with 13 bases between.

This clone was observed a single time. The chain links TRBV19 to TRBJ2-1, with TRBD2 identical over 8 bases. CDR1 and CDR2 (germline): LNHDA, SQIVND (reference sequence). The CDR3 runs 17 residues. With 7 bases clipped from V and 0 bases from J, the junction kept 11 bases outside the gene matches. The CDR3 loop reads CASKGFLAGGSYNEQFF. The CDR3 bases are TGTGCCAGTAAGGGCTTTCTGGCGGGGGGCTCCTACAATGAGCAGTTCTTC.

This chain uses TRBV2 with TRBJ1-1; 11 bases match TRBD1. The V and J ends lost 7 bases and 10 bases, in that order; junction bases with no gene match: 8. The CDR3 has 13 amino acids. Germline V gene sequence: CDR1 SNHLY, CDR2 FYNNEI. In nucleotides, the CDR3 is TGTGCCAGCACTCCGGACAGGGGGCGGGCAGCTTTCTTT. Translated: CASTPDRGRAAFF.

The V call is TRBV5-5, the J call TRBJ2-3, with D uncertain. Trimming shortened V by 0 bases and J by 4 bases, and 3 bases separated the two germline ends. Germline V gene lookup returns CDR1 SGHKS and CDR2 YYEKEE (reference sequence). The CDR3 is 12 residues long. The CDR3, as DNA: TGTGCCAGCAGCTTGGTAGCAGATACGCAGTATTTT. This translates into CASSLVADTQYF.

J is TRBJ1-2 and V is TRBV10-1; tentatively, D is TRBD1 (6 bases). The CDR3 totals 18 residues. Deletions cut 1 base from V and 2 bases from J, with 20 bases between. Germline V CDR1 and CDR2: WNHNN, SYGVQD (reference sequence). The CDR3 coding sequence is TGCGCCAGCAGTGAGTGGGCCCGACAGGTCTCACGGAACTATGGCTACACCTTC. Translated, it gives CASSEWARQVSRNYGYTF.

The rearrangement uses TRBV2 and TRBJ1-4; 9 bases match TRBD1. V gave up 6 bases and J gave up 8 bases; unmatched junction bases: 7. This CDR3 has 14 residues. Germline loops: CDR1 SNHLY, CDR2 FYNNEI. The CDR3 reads CASSERDREEKLFF. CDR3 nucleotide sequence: TGTGCCAGCAGCGAACGGGACAGGGAGGAAAAACTGTTTTTT.

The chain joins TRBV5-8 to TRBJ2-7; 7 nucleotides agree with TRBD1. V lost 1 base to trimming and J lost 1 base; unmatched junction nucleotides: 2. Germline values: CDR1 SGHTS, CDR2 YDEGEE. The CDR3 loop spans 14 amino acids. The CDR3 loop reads CASSLWDSSYEQYF. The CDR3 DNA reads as TGTGCCAGCAGCTTGTGGGACAGTTCCTACGAGCAGTACTTC.

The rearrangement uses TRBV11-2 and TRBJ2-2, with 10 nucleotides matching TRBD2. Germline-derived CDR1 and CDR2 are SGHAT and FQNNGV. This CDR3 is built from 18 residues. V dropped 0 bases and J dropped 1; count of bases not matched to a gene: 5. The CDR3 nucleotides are TGTGCCAGCAGCTTAGATTTAAGGACTAGCGGGAACACCGGGGAGCTGTTTTTT. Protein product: CASSLDLRTSGNTGELFF.